This T cell receptor beta chain was recorded in a study of somatic mutations in cytotoxic T cells in rheumatoid arthritis. CD4+ cells and CD8+ cells were each obtained through positive magnetic bead selection, and their purity was assessed by flow cytometry. This clone is a singleton in its sample. Its specificity is unknown. This CDR3 is 14 amino acids long. The germline V gene has CDR1 ENHRY and CDR2 SYGVKD. The ends were cut back, 9 bases at V and 3 bases at J, with 16 bases in the middle. Study conclusions and caveats: Any difference in CD8+ T-cell clonality between patients who had rheumatoid arthritis and healthy controls who were age-matched was not statistically significant.

Generated by immunoSEQ multiplex PCR, the TCRdb table keeps only in-frame clones and is missing some. The sample yields about 7,000 clones, around 77% seen once. Specimen: CD8+ T cells sorted from blood. This TCR was sampled from an adult with rheumatoid arthritis. The chain recombines TRBV10-3 with TRBJ2-3, with a weak D call TRBD2 (7 bases). In DNA, the CDR3 is TGTGCCATGGCCGGAGGGGGGGCAACAGATACGCAGTATTTT. Its translation: CAMAGGGATDTQYF.